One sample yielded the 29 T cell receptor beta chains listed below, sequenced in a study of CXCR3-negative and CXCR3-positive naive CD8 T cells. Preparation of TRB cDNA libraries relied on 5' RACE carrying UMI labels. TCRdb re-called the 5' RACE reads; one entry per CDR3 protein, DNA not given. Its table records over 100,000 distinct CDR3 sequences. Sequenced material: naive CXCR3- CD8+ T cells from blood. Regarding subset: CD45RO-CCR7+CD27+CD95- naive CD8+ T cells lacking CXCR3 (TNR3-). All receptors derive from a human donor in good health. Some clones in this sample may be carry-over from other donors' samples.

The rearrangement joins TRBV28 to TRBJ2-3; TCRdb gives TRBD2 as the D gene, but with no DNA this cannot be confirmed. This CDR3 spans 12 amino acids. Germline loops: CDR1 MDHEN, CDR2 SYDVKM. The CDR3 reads CASRRDLDTQYF.

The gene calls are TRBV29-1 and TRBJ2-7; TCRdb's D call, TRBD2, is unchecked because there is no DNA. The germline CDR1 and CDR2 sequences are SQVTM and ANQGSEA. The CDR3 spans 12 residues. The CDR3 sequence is CSVSAGGHEQYF.

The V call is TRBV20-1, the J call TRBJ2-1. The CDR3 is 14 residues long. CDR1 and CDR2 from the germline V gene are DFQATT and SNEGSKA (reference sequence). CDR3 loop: CSARDLATYNEQFF.

This chain's CDR3 is CSARDGTTDTQYF. The rearrangement joins TRBV20-1 to TRBJ2-3; TCRdb designates TRBD1, a call that cannot be tested without DNA. Germline CDR1 is DFQATT and CDR2 is SNEGSKA (reference sequence). The CDR3 has 13 amino acids.

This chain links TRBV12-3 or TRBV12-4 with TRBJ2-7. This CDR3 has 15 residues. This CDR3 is CASSLGSMGSDEQYF.

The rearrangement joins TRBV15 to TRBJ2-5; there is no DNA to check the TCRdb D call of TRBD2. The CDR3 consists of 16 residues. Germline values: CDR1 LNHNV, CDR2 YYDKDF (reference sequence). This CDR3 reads CATSRAGANHQETQYF.

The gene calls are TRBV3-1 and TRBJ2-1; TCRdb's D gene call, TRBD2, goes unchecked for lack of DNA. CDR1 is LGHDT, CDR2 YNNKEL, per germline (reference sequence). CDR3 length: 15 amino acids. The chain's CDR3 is CASSQEVGPYNEQFF.

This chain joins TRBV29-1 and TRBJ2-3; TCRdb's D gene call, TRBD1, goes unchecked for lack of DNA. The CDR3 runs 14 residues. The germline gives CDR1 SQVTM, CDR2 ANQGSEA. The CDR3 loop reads CSAMGGKNTDTQYF.

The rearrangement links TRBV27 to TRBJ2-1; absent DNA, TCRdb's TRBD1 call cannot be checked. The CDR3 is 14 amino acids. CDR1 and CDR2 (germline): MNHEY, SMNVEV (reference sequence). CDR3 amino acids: CATRTQGSYNEQFF.

The CDR3 protein is CASKESGSYNSPLHF. The chain couples TRBV5-1 to TRBJ1-6. CDR3 length: 15 residues. Germline V gene sequence: CDR1 SGHRS, CDR2 YFSETQ. The variable domain in full, with the rest retrieved from reference TRBV5-1 and TRBJ1-6, is KAGVTQTPRYLIKTRGQQVTLSCSPISGHRSVSWYQQTPGQGLQFLFEYFSETQRNKGNFPGRFSGRQFSNSRSEMNVSTLELGDSALYLCASKESGSYNSPLHFGNGTRLTVT.

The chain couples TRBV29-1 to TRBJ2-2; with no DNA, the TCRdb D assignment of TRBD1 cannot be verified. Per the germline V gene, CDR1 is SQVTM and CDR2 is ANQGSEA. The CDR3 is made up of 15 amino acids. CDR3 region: CSVEESGTRGGELFF.

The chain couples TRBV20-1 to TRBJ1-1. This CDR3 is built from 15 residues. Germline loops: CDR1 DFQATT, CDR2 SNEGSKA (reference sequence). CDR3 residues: CSARDLFQGSTEAFF.

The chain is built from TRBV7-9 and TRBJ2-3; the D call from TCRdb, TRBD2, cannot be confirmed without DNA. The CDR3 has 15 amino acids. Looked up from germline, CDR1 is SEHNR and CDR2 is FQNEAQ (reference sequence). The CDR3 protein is CASSLGLASTDTQYF.

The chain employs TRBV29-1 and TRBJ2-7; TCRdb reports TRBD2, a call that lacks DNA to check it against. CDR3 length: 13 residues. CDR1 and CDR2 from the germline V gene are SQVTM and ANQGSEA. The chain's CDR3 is CSVLDRDSYEQYF.

CDR3 region: CASSRQGPYNEQFF. The rearrangement uses TRBV13 and TRBJ2-1. The CDR3 length is 14 residues. Germline assignment: CDR1 PRHDT and CDR2 FYEKMQ (reference sequence).

CDR3: CASSLVGRVNTGELFF. The chain uses TRBV7-8 and TRBJ2-2. The CDR3 covers 16 residues. Germline CDR1 and CDR2: SGHVS and FQNEAQ.

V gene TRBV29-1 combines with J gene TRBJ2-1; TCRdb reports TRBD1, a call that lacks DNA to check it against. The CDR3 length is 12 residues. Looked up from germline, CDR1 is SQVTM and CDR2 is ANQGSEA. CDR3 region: CSVGTGMGEQFF.

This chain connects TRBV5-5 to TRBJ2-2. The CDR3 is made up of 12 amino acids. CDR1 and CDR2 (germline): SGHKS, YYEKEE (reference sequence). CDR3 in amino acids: CASSSVAGELFF.

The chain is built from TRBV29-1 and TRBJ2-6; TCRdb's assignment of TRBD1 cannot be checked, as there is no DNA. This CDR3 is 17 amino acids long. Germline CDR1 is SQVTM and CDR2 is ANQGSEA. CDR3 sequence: CSVDYWDRGSGANVLTF.

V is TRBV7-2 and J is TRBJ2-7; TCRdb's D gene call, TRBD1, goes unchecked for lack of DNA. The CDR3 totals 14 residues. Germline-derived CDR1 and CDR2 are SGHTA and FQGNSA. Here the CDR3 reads CASSPGTNSYEQYF.

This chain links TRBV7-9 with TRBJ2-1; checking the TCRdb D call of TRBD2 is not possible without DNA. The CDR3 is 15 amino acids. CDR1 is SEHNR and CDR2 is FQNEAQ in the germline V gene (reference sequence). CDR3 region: CASSLVGGAMDEQFF.

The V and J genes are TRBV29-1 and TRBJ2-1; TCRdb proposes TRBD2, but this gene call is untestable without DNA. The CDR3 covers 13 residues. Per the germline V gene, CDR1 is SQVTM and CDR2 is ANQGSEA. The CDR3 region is CSVNGLAGPEQFF.

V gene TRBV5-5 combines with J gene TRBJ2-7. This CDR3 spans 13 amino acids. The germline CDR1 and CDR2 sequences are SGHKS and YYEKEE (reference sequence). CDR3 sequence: CASSFGAAYEQYF.

Here the CDR3 reads CASSIGGGVGNTEAFF. The rearrangement links TRBV5-6 to TRBJ1-1; TCRdb returns TRBD1, unconfirmable since there is no DNA. Per the germline V gene, CDR1 is SGHDT and CDR2 is YYEEEE. CDR3 length equals 16 residues.

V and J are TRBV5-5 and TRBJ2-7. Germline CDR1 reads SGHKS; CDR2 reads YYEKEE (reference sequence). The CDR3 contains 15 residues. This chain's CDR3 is CASSLSYETTYEQYF.

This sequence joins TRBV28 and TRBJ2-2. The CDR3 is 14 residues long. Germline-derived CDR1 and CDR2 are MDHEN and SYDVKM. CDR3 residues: CASSLPANTGELFF.

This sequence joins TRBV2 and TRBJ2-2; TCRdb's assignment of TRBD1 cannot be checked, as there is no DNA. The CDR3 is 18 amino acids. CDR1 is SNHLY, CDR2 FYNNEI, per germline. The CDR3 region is CASSEGGNSNFNTGELFF.

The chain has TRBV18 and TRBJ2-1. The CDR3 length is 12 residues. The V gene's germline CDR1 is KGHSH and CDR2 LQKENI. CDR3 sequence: CASSPSDNEQFF.

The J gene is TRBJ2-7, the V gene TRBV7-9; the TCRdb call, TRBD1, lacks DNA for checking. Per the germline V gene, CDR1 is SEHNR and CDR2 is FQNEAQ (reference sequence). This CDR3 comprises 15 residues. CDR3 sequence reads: CASSLVLGGNYEQYF.